A selection of T cell receptor beta chains follows, all from one sample in a study of cytomegalovirus exposure and HLA in healthy donors. The repertoire was sequenced with immunoSEQ multiplex PCR; TCRdb's copy has only in-frame clones and lacks some. The sample shows around 61,000 clones, 80% to 95% of them seen only once. The sample was PBMCs. Every receptor here comes from a man younger than 35 in good health and CMV-seropositive. The CDR3 runs from the conserved cysteine through the conserved F or W. The D gene is left open where the match is weak. Rows give clone size only sometimes, using once, few, many, or a class for an expanded clone.

J gene | clone size | V gene | D gene | CDR3 protein | CDR3 DNA
TRBJ2-7 | . | TRBV30 | . | CACRGGSYEQYF | TGTGCCTGCAGAGGGGGCTCCTACGAGCAGTACTTC
TRBJ1-5 | once | TRBV28 | . | CASSSLGNQPQHF | TGTGCCAGCAGTTCCCTCGGCAATCAGCCCCAGCATTTT
TRBJ1-5 | . | TRBV2 | TRBD1 | CASSEGTGVAQPQHF | TGTGCCAGCAGTGAAGGGACAGGGGTGGCGCAGCCCCAGCATTTT
TRBJ1-2 | . | TRBV27 | TRBD1 | CASSYTGGGNYGYTF | TGTGCCAGCAGTTACACAGGGGGGGGCAACTATGGCTACACCTTC
TRBJ2-3 | . | TRBV5-1 | . | CASSPQITDTQYF | TGCGCCAGCAGCCCACAGATCACAGATACGCAGTATTTT
TRBJ2-1 | . | TRBV9 | TRBD2 | CASSTAGLAYNEQFF | TGTGCCAGCAGCACCGCGGGACTAGCCTACAATGAGCAGTTCTTC
TRBJ2-2 | . | TRBV9 | TRBD1 | CASSNSNGQSGQGLPGELFF | TGTGCCAGCAGCAATAGTAATGGGCAGTCGGGACAGGGATTGCCCGGGGAGCTGTTTTTT
TRBJ2-1 | few | TRBV6-4 | TRBD2 | CASSVASGDHNEQFF | TGTGCCAGCAGTGTCGCTAGCGGGGACCACAATGAGCAGTTCTTC
TRBJ2-3 | . | TRBV10-3 | . | CAIGRQLADTQYF | TGTGCCATCGGGAGACAACTAGCAGATACGCAGTATTTT
TRBJ2-7 | . | TRBV5-4 | TRBD1 | CASRPGQAYEQYF | TGTGCCAGCAGACCAGGACAGGCCTACGAGCAGTACTTC
TRBJ2-1 | . | TRBV19 | TRBD1 | CASKQWTGSSYNEQFF | TGTGCCAGTAAGCAATGGACAGGGTCATCCTACAATGAGCAGTTCTTC